This note documents a single T cell receptor beta chain sequence. What it binds is not known. These data come from a study of OX40 agonist ivuxolimab in advanced cancers. Study results and caveats: CD8+ T cells averaged more expanded clones than CD4+. Certain nonresponders likewise exhibited a low normalized T-cell clonal expansion.

Germline V gene lookup returns CDR1 LNHDA and CDR2 SQIVND (reference sequence). The CDR3 covers 12 residues. Trimming removed 3 bases at V and 3 bases at J, with 5 bases between. Systemic immunosuppression or autoimmune disease history was grounds to exclude patients. Peripheral blood came from all dose cohorts at three timepoints. The protocol was immunoSEQ multiplex PCR, while the TCRdb copy is restricted to in-frame clones and leaves out a portion. The sample contains several thousand clones, approximately 71% of which appear only once. The V gene is TRBV19, the J gene TRBJ1-1; D is undetermined. The sequenced sample was CD4+ or CD8+ T cells sorted from blood, obtained in a trial of the OX40 agonist ivuxolimab. The sequence was collected from an adult with an advanced solid tumor such as melanoma, head and neck, liver or kidney cancer. This CDR3 reads CASSMGYTEAFF. CDR3 bases: TGTGCCAGTAGTATGGGGTACACTGAAGCTTTCTTT.